One T cell receptor (beta chain) is described in this entry. Methods used by the authors: Estimated nucleated cell counts came from reference gene primer amplification. Generated by immunoSEQ multiplex PCR, the TCRdb table keeps only in-frame clones and is missing some. The DNA was the basis for D and trimming; V, J and clone size are from that table. The sample yields 200,000 to 250,000 clones, 65% to 85% seen once. This entry is derived from a study of blood T cell repertoires in COVID-19. Study background: PBMCs, B-cell-depleted T cells, or T cells were the source of the cDNA or gDNA that made up the material.

J lost 4 bases, V lost 10 bases, and 6 bases had no gene match. The germline CDR1 and CDR2 sequences are WNHNN and SYGVQD (reference sequence). The CDR3 has 13 residues. The age range of participants was about 18 to 95 years, with residence in about two dozen US areas. Sequenced sample: PBMCs or T cells enriched from blood (not recorded which). This TCR was recovered from a woman aged 35 to 49 who had recovered from COVID-19. V and J are TRBV10-1 and TRBJ2-3; 9 bases match TRBD1. The CDR3 DNA follows: TGCGCCACCCAGACAGGGGGTGCAGATACGCAGTATTTT. It encodes CATQTGGADTQYF.